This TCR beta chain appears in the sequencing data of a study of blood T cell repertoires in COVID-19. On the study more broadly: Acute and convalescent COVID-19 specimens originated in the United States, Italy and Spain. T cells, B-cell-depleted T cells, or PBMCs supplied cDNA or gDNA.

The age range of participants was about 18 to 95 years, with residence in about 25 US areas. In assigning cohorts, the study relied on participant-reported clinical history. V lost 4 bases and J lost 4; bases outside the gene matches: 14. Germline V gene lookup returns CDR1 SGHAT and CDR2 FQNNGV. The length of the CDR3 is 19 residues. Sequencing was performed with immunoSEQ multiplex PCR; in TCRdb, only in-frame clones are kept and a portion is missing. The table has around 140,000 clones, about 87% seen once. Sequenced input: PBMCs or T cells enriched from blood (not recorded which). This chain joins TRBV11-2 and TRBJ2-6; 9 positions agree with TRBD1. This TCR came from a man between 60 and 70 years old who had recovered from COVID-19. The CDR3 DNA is TGTGCCAGCAGCTCCAAGCCGGGACAGGGTTTAGGAGGGGCCAACGTCCTGACTTTC. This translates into CASSSKPGQGLGGANVLTF.